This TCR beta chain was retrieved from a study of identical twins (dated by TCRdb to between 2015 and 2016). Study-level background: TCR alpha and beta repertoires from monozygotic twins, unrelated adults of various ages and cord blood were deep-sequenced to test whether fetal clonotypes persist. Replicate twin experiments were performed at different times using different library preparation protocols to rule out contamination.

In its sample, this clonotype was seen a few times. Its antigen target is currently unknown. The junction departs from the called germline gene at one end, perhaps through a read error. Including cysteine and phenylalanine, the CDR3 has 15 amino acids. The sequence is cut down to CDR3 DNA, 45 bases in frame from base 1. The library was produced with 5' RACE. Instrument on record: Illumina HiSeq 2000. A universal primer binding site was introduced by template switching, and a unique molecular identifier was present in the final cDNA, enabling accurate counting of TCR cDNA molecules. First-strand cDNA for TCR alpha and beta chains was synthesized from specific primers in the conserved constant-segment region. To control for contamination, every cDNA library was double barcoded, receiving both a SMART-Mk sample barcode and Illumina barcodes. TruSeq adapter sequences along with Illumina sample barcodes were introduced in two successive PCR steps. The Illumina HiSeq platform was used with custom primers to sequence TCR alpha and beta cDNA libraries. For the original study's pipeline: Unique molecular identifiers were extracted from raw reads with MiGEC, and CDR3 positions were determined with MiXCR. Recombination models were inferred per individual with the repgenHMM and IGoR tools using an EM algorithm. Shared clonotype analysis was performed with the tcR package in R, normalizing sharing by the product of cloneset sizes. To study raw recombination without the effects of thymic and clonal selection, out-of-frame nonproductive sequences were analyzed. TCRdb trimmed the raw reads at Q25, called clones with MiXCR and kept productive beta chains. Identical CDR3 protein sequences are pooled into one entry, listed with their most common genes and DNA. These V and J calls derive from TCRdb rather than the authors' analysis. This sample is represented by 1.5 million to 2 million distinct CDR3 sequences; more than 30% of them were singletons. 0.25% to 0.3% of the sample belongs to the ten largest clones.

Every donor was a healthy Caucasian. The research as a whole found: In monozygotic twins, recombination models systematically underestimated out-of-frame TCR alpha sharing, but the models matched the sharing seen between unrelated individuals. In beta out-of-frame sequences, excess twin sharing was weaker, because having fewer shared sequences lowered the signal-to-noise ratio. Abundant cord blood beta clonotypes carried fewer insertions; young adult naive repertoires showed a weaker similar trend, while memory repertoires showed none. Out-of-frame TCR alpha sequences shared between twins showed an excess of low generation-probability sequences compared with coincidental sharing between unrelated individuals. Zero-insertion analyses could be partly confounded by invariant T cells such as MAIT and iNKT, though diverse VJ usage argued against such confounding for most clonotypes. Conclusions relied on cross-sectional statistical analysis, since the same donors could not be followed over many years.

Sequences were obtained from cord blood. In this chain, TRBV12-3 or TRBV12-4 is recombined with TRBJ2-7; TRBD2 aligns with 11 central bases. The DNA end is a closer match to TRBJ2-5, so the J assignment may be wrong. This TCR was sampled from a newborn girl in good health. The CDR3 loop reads CVSRDSGRGQGTQYF. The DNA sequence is TGTGTCAGCAGGGATAGCGGGAGGGGACAAGGGACCCAGTACTTC.